These 25 T cell receptor beta chains share one sample of origin, sequenced in a study of blood T cell repertoires in COVID-19. TCRdb's table, derived via immunoSEQ multiplex PCR, lists solely in-frame clones and lacks some. This sample has around 280,000 clones, with 70% to 90% found just once. The sample comprised peripheral blood. The source of these receptors is a woman younger than 45 who had recovered from COVID-19.

The chain is built from TRBV2 and TRBJ1-2; TRBD1 agrees at 7 bases. Germline V lookup: CDR1 SNHLY, CDR2 FYNNEI. The CDR3 consists of 12 residues. Losses at the gene ends were 10 bases for V and 8 bases for J; bases not matched to a gene: 10. DNA for the CDR3: TGTGCCACCCACACAGGGGCGGGCGGCTACACCTTC. This gives the protein CATHTGAGGYTF.

The chain couples TRBV7-8 to TRBJ1-5; 8 bases fit TRBD1. Per germline, CDR1 SGHVS and CDR2 FQNEAQ. With V trimmed by 3 bases and J by 6 bases, 4 bases remained unmatched. The CDR3 totals 14 residues. The CDR3 is CASSLAGGVQPQHF. CDR3 DNA sequence: TGTGCCAGCAGCTTGGCAGGGGGCGTTCAGCCCCAGCATTTT.

The V call is TRBV7-2, the J call TRBJ1-2; 7 bases are a match to TRBD1. Germline V gene data show CDR1 as SGHTA and CDR2 as FQGNSA. The CDR3 has 13 amino acids. V lost 3 bases to trimming and J lost 7 bases; unmatched junction nucleotides: 5. CDR3 sequence (DNA): TGTGCCAGCAGCTTTATAGGGACAGCTGGCTACACCTTC. Its protein product is CASSFIGTAGYTF.

This clone was counted a single time. The chain joins TRBV11-2 to TRBJ1-5; D is perhaps TRBD1 (5 bases). The ends were cut back, 6 bases at V and 6 bases at J, with 15 bases in the middle. The germline V gene has CDR1 SGHAT and CDR2 FQNNGV. The CDR3 loop spans 14 amino acids. The CDR3 sequence is CASSDPQGSQPQHF. In nucleotides, the CDR3 is TGTGCCAGCAGTGATCCTCAGGGTAGTCAGCCCCAGCATTTT. Full variable domain (rest looked up from reference TRBV11-2 and TRBJ1-5): EAGVAQSPRYKIIEKRQSVAFWCNPISGHATLYWYQQILGQGPKLLIQFQNNGVVDDSQLPKDRFSAERLKGVDSTLKIQPAKLEDSAVYLCASSDPQGSQPQHFGDGTRLSIL.

The chain couples TRBV12-3 or TRBV12-4 to TRBJ2-2; possible D gene TRBD1, 5 bases. V lost 6 bases and J lost 6, with 8 bases in between. There are 12 residues in the CDR3. CDR3 loop: CASSLGAGELFF. In DNA form, the CDR3 reads TGTGCCAGCAGCCTAGGGGCCGGGGAGCTGTTTTTT.

V is TRBV5-6 and J is TRBJ2-3; weak D call: TRBD2 (5 bases). Trimming took off 3 bases at V and 4 bases at J, with 9 bases between the two ends. This CDR3 spans 13 amino acids. CDR1 and CDR2 from the germline V gene are SGHDT and YYEEEE. The CDR3 sequence: CASSSDFSDTQYF. CDR3 DNA: TGTGCCAGCAGCTCGGACTTTTCAGATACGCAGTATTTT. The full variable domain, rest sourced from reference TRBV5-6 and TRBJ2-3, is DAGVTQSPTHLIKTRGQQVTLRCSPKSGHDTVSWYQQALGQGPQFIFQYYEEEERQRGNFPDRFSGHQFPNYSSELNVNALLLGDSALYLCASSSDFSDTQYFGPGTRLTVL.

This clone appeared a single time. One end of the junction is discordant with germline, which a read error may explain. The gene calls are TRBV9 and TRBJ2-1; TRBD2 might be the D (5 bases). CDR3 length equals 9 residues. Germline-derived CDR1 and CDR2 are SGDLS and YYNGEE. DNA for the CDR3: TGCCGGCGGGACAATGAGCAGTTCTTC. Its protein is CRRDNEQFF.

The V call is TRBV19, the J call TRBJ2-6, with TRBD1 matching 8 bases. Losses at the gene ends were 10 bases for V and 0 bases for J; bases not matched to a gene: 5. The germline V gene has CDR1 LNHDA and CDR2 SQIVND (reference sequence). This CDR3 contains 15 residues. CDR3 protein: CATGTGYSGANVLTF. The CDR3 DNA reads as TGTGCCACCGGGACAGGTTACTCTGGGGCCAACGTCCTGACTTTC.

This clone has a single count. This chain links TRBV6-5 with TRBJ1-4; D not resolved. The germline V gene has CDR1 MNHEY and CDR2 SVGAGI. V dropped 11 bases and J dropped 0 bases, with 13 bases sitting between them. This CDR3 has 14 residues. Here the CDR3 reads CAASTRATNEKLFF. The CDR3, as DNA: TGTGCCGCGTCTACTCGGGCAACTAATGAAAAACTGTTTTTT.

The chain has TRBV25-1 and TRBJ1-2, with D maybe TRBD1 (5 bases). In germline, CDR1 is MGHDK, CDR2 SYGVNS. The CDR3 runs 15 residues. V dropped 3 bases and J dropped 8 bases, with 19 bases sitting between them. The CDR3 sequence: CASSDPGWGARGYTF. CDR3 in DNA: TGTGCCAGCAGTGACCCCGGCTGGGGCGCCCGGGGCTACACCTTC.

V is TRBV5-5 and J is TRBJ1-1; D uncertain. CDR1 SGHKS and CDR2 YYEKEE come from the germline V gene (reference sequence). V was shortened by 1 base and J by 3 bases, with 10 bases between the two germline ends. The CDR3 runs 14 residues. Here the CDR3 reads CASSLQVGDTEAFF. The DNA for the CDR3 is TGTGCCAGCAGCTTGCAGGTAGGCGACACTGAAGCTTTCTTT. The full variable domain, rest sourced from reference TRBV5-5 and TRBJ1-1, is DAGVTQSPTHLIKTRGQQVTLRCSPISGHKSVSWYQQVLGQGPQFIFQYYEKEERGRGNFPDRFSARQFPNYSSELNVNALLLGDSALYLCASSLQVGDTEAFFGQGTRLTVV.

This clone was recorded only once. The chain employs TRBV6-2 or TRBV6-3 and TRBJ2-3; 7 nucleotides match TRBD1. Germline values: CDR1 MNHEY, CDR2 SVGEGT. The CDR3 spans 16 residues. Germline trimming cut 5 bases from V and 2 bases from J; bases unmatched to any gene: 10. The CDR3 is CASSPRGQVDTDTQYF. The CDR3 DNA sequence: TGTGCCAGCAGTCCCCGCGGACAGGTAGACACAGATACGCAGTATTTT.

This clone appeared once. The chain combines TRBV7-9 with TRBJ1-2; 8 bases are a match to TRBD1. Trimming removed 3 bases from V and 8 bases from J; junction bases left unmatched: 8. The CDR3 runs to 14 residues. Germline V lookup: CDR1 SEHNR, CDR2 FQNEAQ (reference sequence). The CDR3 loop is CASSFSDRGGGYTF. The CDR3 DNA is TGTGCCAGCAGCTTCAGTGACAGGGGTGGCGGCTACACCTTC.

On this clone: Distinct nucleotide sequences in the sample also encode this CDR3. The chain recombines TRBV15 with TRBJ1-1, with a possible D match to TRBD1 (6 bases). Germline values: CDR1 LNHNV, CDR2 YYDKDF (reference sequence). V lost 0 bases to trimming and J lost 4 bases, with 15 bases between them. The CDR3 spans 16 residues. CDR3 protein: CATSREVQGMGTEAFF. DNA for the CDR3: TGTGCCACCAGCAGAGAAGTCCAGGGGATGGGCACTGAAGCTTTCTTT. The variable domain in full, with the rest retrieved from reference TRBV15 and TRBJ1-1, is DAMVIQNPRYQVTQFGKPVTLSCSQTLNHNVMYWYQQKSSQAPKLLFHYYDKDFNNEADTPDNFQSRRPNTSFCFLDIRSPGLGDTAMYLCATSREVQGMGTEAFFGQGTRLTVV.

The chain combines TRBV6-5 with TRBJ1-1; D remains ambiguous. CDR1 and CDR2 (germline): MNHEY, SVGAGI. This CDR3 is built from 12 residues. V dropped 6 bases and J dropped 5 bases, with 10 bases sitting between them. CDR3 nucleotides: TGTGCCAGCAGGGGTGGAGGGACTGAAGCTTTCTTT. It translates to CASRGGGTEAFF.

The rearrangement links TRBV27 to TRBJ2-3; possibly TRBD1 for D (7 bases). V gave up 3 bases and J gave up 2 bases, with 12 bases separating them. The germline gives CDR1 MNHEY, CDR2 SMNVEV (reference sequence). There are 15 residues in the CDR3. CDR3 DNA: TGTGCCAGCAGTTTCCAGGGGGGCCACACAGATACGCAGTATTTT. Amino acids: CASSFQGGHTDTQYF.

This chain uses TRBV25-1 with TRBJ2-3, with D possibly matching TRBD1 (7 bases). This CDR3 contains 16 residues. From germline, CDR1 is MGHDK and CDR2 SYGVNS. The V and J ends lost 5 bases and 5 bases respectively, with 20 bases between them. The CDR3, as DNA: TGTGCCAGCAGTTCCAGTGGAGCCAGGGGGGTAGATACGCAGTATTTT. Translated, it gives CASSSSGARGVDTQYF. The full variable domain, rest sourced from reference TRBV25-1 and TRBJ2-3, is EADIYQTPRYLVIGTGKKITLECSQTMGHDKMYWYQQDPGMELHLIHYSYGVNSTEKGDLSSESTVSRIRTEHFPLTLESARPSHTSQYLCASSSSGARGVDTQYFGPGTRLTVL.

The chain joins TRBV4-3 to TRBJ2-1; 10 bases fit TRBD2. V lost 0 bases to trimming and J lost 7 bases; unmatched junction nucleotides: 9. The CDR3 covers 17 residues. Germline V CDR1 and CDR2: LGHNA, YSLEER. Here the CDR3 reads CASSQDTSGTGNNEQFF. CDR3 DNA sequence: TGCGCCAGCAGCCAAGATACTAGCGGGACCGGGAATAATGAGCAGTTCTTC.

As DNA, the CDR3 is TGTGCCAGCAGCCCCCGGGGGGGTAGCAATCAGCCCCAGCATTTT. Translated: CASSPRGGSNQPQHF. V and J are TRBV7-8 and TRBJ1-5, with a possible D match to TRBD1 (5 bases). The CDR3 consists of 15 residues. Germline V gene sequence: CDR1 SGHVS, CDR2 FQNEAQ. Between the trimmed V and J ends, which lost 5 bases and 0 bases, there was a span of 11 bases.

The chain uses TRBV28 and TRBJ1-6; TRBD1 matches at 7 bases. CDR1 is MDHEN, CDR2 SYDVKM, per germline. V was pared by 7 bases and J by 7 bases, with 7 bases of the junction left unmatched. CDR3 length: 14 amino acids. CDR3 in DNA: TGTGCCAGCATTTGGGGACAGACCAATTCACCCCTCCACTTT. Translated, it gives CASIWGQTNSPLHF. Full variable domain (missing parts from reference TRBV28 and TRBJ1-6): DVKVTQSSRYLVKRTGEKVFLECVQDMDHENMFWYRQDPGLGLRLIYFSYDVKMKEKGDIPEGYSVSREKKERFSLILESASTNQTSMYLCASIWGQTNSPLHFGNGTRLTVT.

This rearrangement joins TRBV2 to TRBJ1-1; D is undetermined. Germline CDR1 and CDR2: SNHLY and FYNNEI. CDR3 length equals 15 residues. V was clipped by 8 bases and J by 1 base, with 17 bases between them. CDR3 sequence (DNA): TGTGCCAGCTTGGAGGACCGCGCCGGGAACACTGAAGCTTTCTTT. It specifies CASLEDRAGNTEAFF.

The rearrangement joins TRBV24-1 to TRBJ2-7, with a tentative D call TRBD1 (5 bases). In germline, CDR1 is KGHDR, CDR2 SFDVKD. This CDR3 contains 15 residues. The V end lost 1 base, the J end lost 6 bases, and 15 bases lay between the germline ends. The CDR3 nucleotides read TGTGCCACCAGTGATTTCAGTAGCAGGGCTGCCGAGCAGTACTTC. This codes for CATSDFSSRAAEQYF.

The CDR3 spells CASSFPTSGGYEQYF. DNA of the CDR3: TGTGCCAGCAGCTTTCCGACTAGCGGGGGCTACGAGCAGTACTTC. This chain links TRBV11-2 with TRBJ2-7; 12 nucleotides match TRBD2. The germline V gene has CDR1 SGHAT and CDR2 FQNNGV. CDR3 length: 15 amino acids. Trimming cost V 3 bases and J 3 bases; bases outside gene matches: 3. Drawing the rest from reference TRBV11-2 and TRBJ2-7, the complete variable domain is EAGVAQSPRYKIIEKRQSVAFWCNPISGHATLYWYQQILGQGPKLLIQFQNNGVVDDSQLPKDRFSAERLKGVDSTLKIQPAKLEDSAVYLCASSFPTSGGYEQYFGPGTRLTVT.

The chain couples TRBV5-1 to TRBJ1-2; D is perhaps TRBD1 (5 bases). CDR1 and CDR2 (germline): SGHRS, YFSETQ. The CDR3 is 15 amino acids. V was shortened by 4 bases and J by 6 bases, with 19 bases between the two germline ends. This CDR3 is CASSLALDRNHGYTF. The CDR3 bases are TGCGCCAGCAGCCTCGCGCTTGACAGAAACCATGGCTACACCTTC.

The chain combines TRBV6-6 with TRBJ1-1; TRBD1 matches 7 bases. The length of the CDR3 is 15 residues. Germline lookup yields CDR1 MNHNY and CDR2 SVGAGI (reference sequence). With V trimmed by 0 bases and J by 1 base, 2 bases remained unmatched. The CDR3 DNA reads as TGTGCCAGCAGTTACTCGAACAGGGGGAACACTGAAGCTTTCTTT. As protein: CASSYSNRGNTEAFF.